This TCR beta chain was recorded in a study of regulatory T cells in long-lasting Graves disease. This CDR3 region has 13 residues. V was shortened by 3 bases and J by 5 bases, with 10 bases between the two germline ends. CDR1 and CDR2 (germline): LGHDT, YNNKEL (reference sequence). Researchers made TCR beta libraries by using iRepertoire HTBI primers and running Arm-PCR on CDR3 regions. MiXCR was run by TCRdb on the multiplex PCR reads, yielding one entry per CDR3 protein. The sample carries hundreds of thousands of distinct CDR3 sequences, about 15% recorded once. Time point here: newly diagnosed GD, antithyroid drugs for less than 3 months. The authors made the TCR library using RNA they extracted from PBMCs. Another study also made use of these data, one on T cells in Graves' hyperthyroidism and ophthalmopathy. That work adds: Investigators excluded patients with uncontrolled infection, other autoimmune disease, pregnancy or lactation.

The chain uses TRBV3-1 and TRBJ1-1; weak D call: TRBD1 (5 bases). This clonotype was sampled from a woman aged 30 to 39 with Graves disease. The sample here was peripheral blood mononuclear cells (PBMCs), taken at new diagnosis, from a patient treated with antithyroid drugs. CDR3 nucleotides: TGTGCCAGCAGCCATCCCGGGGGTACTGAAGCTTTCTTT. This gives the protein CASSHPGGTEAFF.